This entry concerns a single T cell receptor (beta chain). This sample stems from a study of T cell responses to AZD1222 COVID-19 vaccine. Clones were sequenced by immunoSEQ multiplex PCR, and TCRdb holds only the in-frame ones, with some missing. The sample has 150,000 to 200,000 clones, 90% to 95% seen once. Germline trimming cut 6 bases from V and 2 bases from J; bases unmatched to any gene: 7. Per the germline V gene, CDR1 is LNHDA and CDR2 is SQIVND (reference sequence). The CDR3 covers 15 residues. The input for sequencing was peripheral blood, taken 28 days after the second AZD1222 dose. The TCR sequence derives from an adult who received the AZD1222 COVID-19 vaccine. The chain employs TRBV19 and TRBJ1-5; 7 positions match TRBD1. The CDR3 DNA sequence: TGTGCCAGTAGGACAGGGTTGCGGGGCAATCAGCCCCAGCATTTT. Translated: CASRTGLRGNQPQHF.